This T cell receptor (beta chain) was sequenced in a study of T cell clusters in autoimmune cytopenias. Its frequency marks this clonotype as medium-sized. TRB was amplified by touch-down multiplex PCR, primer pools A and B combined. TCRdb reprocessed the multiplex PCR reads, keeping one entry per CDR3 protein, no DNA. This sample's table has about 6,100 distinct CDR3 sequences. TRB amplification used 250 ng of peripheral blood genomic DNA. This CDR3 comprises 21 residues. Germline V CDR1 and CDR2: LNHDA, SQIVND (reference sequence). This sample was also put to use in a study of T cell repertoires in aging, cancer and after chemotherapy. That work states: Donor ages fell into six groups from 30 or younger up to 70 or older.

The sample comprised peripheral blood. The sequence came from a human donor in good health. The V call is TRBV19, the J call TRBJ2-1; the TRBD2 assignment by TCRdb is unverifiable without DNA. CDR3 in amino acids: CASSGAVLGLAGRGSYNEQFF.